One and the same sample provided the 28 T cell receptor beta chains below, sequenced in a study of blood T cells in healthy people across ages. A second about 7 to 12 cycle PCR used barcoded and J-beta primers. TCRdb called the 5' RACE reads again in MiXCR, with one record for every CDR3 protein. This table holds 850,000 to 1,100,000 distinct CDR3 sequences, about two fifths found once. The specimen was blood. The receptors here all came from a man younger than 35 in good health.

The chain has TRBV27 and TRBJ1-5; D gene ambiguous. Trimming removed 8 bases at V and 3 bases at J, with 11 bases between. The CDR3 spans 13 residues. Germline CDR1 and CDR2: MNHEY and SMNVEV (reference sequence). The chain's CDR3 is CASALTTNQPQHF. The DNA for the CDR3 is TGTGCCAGCGCGCTAACCACCAATCAGCCCCAGCATTTT.

This clonotype occurred a few times. This rearrangement joins TRBV12-3 or TRBV12-4 to TRBJ2-5; tentatively, D is TRBD1 (5 bases). The CDR3 has 15 residues. V shed 7 bases and J shed 5 bases, with 20 bases lying between them. The CDR3 sequence: CASTSDSNRRETQYF. DNA for the CDR3: TGTGCCAGCACCTCCGACAGCAATCGTAGGGAGACCCAGTACTTC.

This CDR3 reads CSVGSGLPTDTQYF. The CDR3 region has the DNA TGCAGCGTTGGCTCCGGACTACCCACAGATACGCAGTATTTT. V usage is TRBV29-1 and J usage is TRBJ2-3; a weak D match, TRBD2 (6 bases). Germline CDR1 and CDR2: SQVTM and ANQGSEA. The CDR3 runs 14 residues. V lost 4 bases to trimming and J lost 2 bases, with 13 bases between them.

This clonotype was observed many times. The gene calls are TRBV4-2 and TRBJ2-3; 8 bases agree with TRBD1. This CDR3 has 16 amino acids. V gave up 2 bases and J gave up 0 bases; unmatched junction bases: 4. Germline CDR1 is LGHNA and CDR2 is YNFKEQ. As DNA, the CDR3 is TGTGCCAGCAGCCAAAGGACAGGGTTTAGCACAGATACGCAGTATTTT. Protein sequence: CASSQRTGFSTDTQYF.

This clonotype was counted a few times. DNA for the CDR3: TGCGCCAGCAGCCAAGATGGGGGGACAGCTAACTATGGCTACACCTTC. Translation gives CASSQDGGTANYGYTF. This chain joins TRBV4-3 and TRBJ1-2; 7 nucleotides line up with TRBD1. The germline V gene has CDR1 LGHNA and CDR2 YSLEER. Trimming took 0 bases from V and 0 from J; bases not matched to a gene: 4. This CDR3 has 16 residues.

This chain's CDR3 is CASSLRRLPEKLFF. Here the CDR3 DNA reads TGTGCCAGCAGCTTACGGAGGCTTCCTGAAAAACTGTTTTTT. J is TRBJ1-4 and V is TRBV7-9; no definite D call. V shed 2 bases and J shed 7 bases, with 11 bases lying between them. CDR3 length: 14 amino acids. Germline lookup yields CDR1 SEHNR and CDR2 FQNEAQ (reference sequence).

A single count supports this clonotype. The chain has TRBV3-1 and TRBJ2-5; D is possibly TRBD2 (6 bases). The CDR3 is made up of 17 amino acids. Germline V lookup: CDR1 LGHDT, CDR2 YNNKEL (reference sequence). V was pared by 0 bases and J by 4 bases, with 18 bases between. DNA of the CDR3: TGTGCCAGCAGCCAAGACGGGAGACTAGAGGGGATAGAGACCCAGTACTTC. Translation gives CASSQDGRLEGIETQYF.

This clonotype was detected a few times. The chain joins TRBV11-1 to TRBJ2-4, with TRBD1 identical over 7 bases. The better agreement between TRBJ2-7 and the DNA end casts doubt on the J call. Germline V gives CDR1 SGHAT, CDR2 FQDESV (reference sequence). This CDR3 contains 14 residues. The CDR3 DNA reads TGTGCCAGCAGCTCAAGTCACAGGGGTTACGAGCAGTACTTC. Amino acid sequence: CASSSSHRGYEQYF.

This clonotype was observed a handful of times. This rearrangement joins TRBV29-1 to TRBJ1-2; D remains ambiguous. CDR3 length: 13 amino acids. Germline CDR1 SQVTM, CDR2 ANQGSEA. Trimming took 0 bases from V and 4 from J, leaving 9 bases between them. CDR3 DNA sequence: TGCAGCGTTGAAGATCCAGGTTCCTATGGCTACACCTTC. Encoded protein: CSVEDPGSYGYTF.

The rearrangement links TRBV6-2 or TRBV6-3 to TRBJ2-7; 10 nucleotides match TRBD2. Germline lookup yields CDR1 MNHEY and CDR2 SVGEGT. J was trimmed by 9 bases and V by 7 bases; bases with no gene match: 12. The CDR3 has 14 amino acids. CDR3 protein: CASTLAGARWGQYF. CDR3 nucleotides: TGTGCCAGCACCCTAGCGGGGGCCCGATGGGGGCAGTACTTC.

The chain is built from TRBV14 and TRBJ2-5, with a possible D match to TRBD2 (6 bases). Trimming left V 0 bases short and J 2 bases short, with 7 bases between. Germline V gives CDR1 SGHDN, CDR2 FVKESK. The CDR3 contains 14 residues. The CDR3 nucleotides are TGTGCCAGCAGCCAAGACGGACTACAAGAGACCCAGTACTTC. Its protein is CASSQDGLQETQYF. The whole variable domain, remainder taken from reference TRBV14 and TRBJ2-5, is EAGVTQFPSHSVIEKGQTVTLRCDPISGHDNLYWYRRVMGKEIKFLLHFVKESKQDESGMPNNRFLAERTGGTYSTLKVQPAELEDSGVYFCASSQDGLQETQYFGPGTRLLVL.

The CDR3 region is CASSLARGIHNEQYF. The CDR3 DNA reads TGTGCCAGCAGCTTAGCGAGGGGGATCCACAATGAGCAGTACTTC. The rearrangement joins TRBV7-2 to TRBJ2-1, with D possibly being TRBD1 (6 bases). The closer fit of TRBJ2-7 to the DNA end suggests the J call may be wrong. The length of the CDR3 is 15 residues. Germline values: CDR1 SGHTA, CDR2 FQGNSA.

This clonotype was detected only a few times. This chain uses TRBV9 with TRBJ2-7; D unclear. CDR1 SGDLS and CDR2 YYNGEE come from the germline V gene. The CDR3 length is 12 residues. Trimming took off 2 bases at V and 6 bases at J, with 9 bases between the two ends. CDR3 residues: CASSVPMGEQYF. CDR3 nucleotides: TGTGCCAGCAGCGTCCCGATGGGCGAGCAGTACTTC.

This clonotype was seen repeatedly, ten times or more. The genes are TRBV5-1 and TRBJ1-2; no definite D call. The CDR3 loop spans 13 amino acids. Germline V gene sequence: CDR1 SGHRS, CDR2 YFSETQ. Trimming removed 6 bases from V and 2 bases from J, with 11 bases in between. CDR3 coding DNA: TGCGCCAGCACGCGCCAGCCCAACTATGGCTACACCTTC. Translated: CASTRQPNYGYTF. Full variable domain (missing parts from reference TRBV5-1 and TRBJ1-2): KAGVTQTPRYLIKTRGQQVTLSCSPISGHRSVSWYQQTPGQGLQFLFEYFSETQRNKGNFPGRFSGRQFSNSRSEMNVSTLELGDSALYLCASTRQPNYGYTFGSGTRLTVV.

The genes are TRBV20-1 and TRBJ2-7; 8 bases fit TRBD1. Per the germline V gene, CDR1 is DFQATT and CDR2 is SNEGSKA (reference sequence). Trimming removed 6 bases from V and 7 bases from J; junction bases left unmatched: 20. The CDR3 has 16 residues. The CDR3: CSATGTGTPTGREQYF. The CDR3 DNA reads TGCAGTGCCACCGGGACAGGTACTCCTACGGGACGGGAGCAGTACTTC.

The genes are TRBV9 and TRBJ2-1, with D maybe TRBD1 (6 bases). CDR1 and CDR2 (germline): SGDLS, YYNGEE. Trimming removed 4 bases from V and 4 bases from J, with 12 bases in between. The CDR3 runs to 14 residues. CDR3: CASSIRGRYNEQFF. The CDR3 coding sequence is TGTGCCAGCAGCATCAGGGGCCGGTACAATGAGCAGTTCTTC. The full variable domain, with the rest looked up from reference TRBV9 and TRBJ2-1, is DSGVTQTPKHLITATGQRVTLRCSPRSGDLSVYWYQQSLDQGLQFLIQYYNGEERAKGNILERFSAQQFPDLHSELNLSSLELGDSALYFCASSIRGRYNEQFFGPGTRLTVL.

The genes are TRBV4-1 and TRBJ1-5, with TRBD1 matching 7 bases. The J call could be wrong; TRBJ2-3 is a better fit for the DNA end. This CDR3 is 17 amino acids long. CDR1 and CDR2 from the germline V gene are MGHRA and YSYEKL. This CDR3 reads CASSPTGTEESNQPQYF. Here the CDR3 DNA reads TGCGCCAGCAGCCCTACCGGGACAGAAGAGAGCAATCAGCCCCAGTATTTT.

J is TRBJ1-1 and V is TRBV7-2; maybe TRBD1 (5 bases). The V and J ends lost 4 bases and 10 bases respectively, with 13 bases between them. Per the germline V gene, CDR1 is SGHTA and CDR2 is FQGNSA. The CDR3 totals 12 residues. In nucleotides, the CDR3 is TGTGCCAGCAGCTCGTCTGTTGGGGGAGCTTTCTTT. It translates to CASSSSVGGAFF.

At least ten counts were recorded for this clonotype. V usage is TRBV7-2 and J usage is TRBJ1-2; D uncertain. The CDR3 is 16 amino acids. The V gene's germline CDR1 is SGHTA and CDR2 FQGNSA. V was trimmed by 0 bases and J by 1 base, leaving 12 bases between them. The CDR3 DNA is TGTGCCAGCAGCTTAGCTTTCCCGGGTAATAACTATGGCTACACCTTC. Its protein is CASSLAFPGNNYGYTF.

The sample holds many counts of this clonotype. This chain connects TRBV20-1 to TRBJ1-2; D perhaps matches TRBD1 (5 bases). Trimming cost V 3 bases and J 3 bases, with 17 bases left between them. This CDR3 is built from 15 residues. From germline, CDR1 is DFQATT and CDR2 SNEGSKA (reference sequence). The CDR3: CSASPPGSDDYGYTF. CDR3 sequence (DNA): TGCAGTGCTAGTCCCCCAGGGTCGGATGACTATGGCTACACCTTC.

This chain links TRBV9 with TRBJ2-6; 9 positions agree with TRBD1. Germline V gene data show CDR1 as SGDLS and CDR2 as YYNGEE. This CDR3 spans 16 amino acids. The J segment lost 4 bases and the V segment lost 4 bases, leaving 6 bases of the junction unmatched. The CDR3 DNA reads TGTGCCAGCAGCCCCGGGACAGGGATCGGGGCCAACGTCCTGACTTTC. This gives the protein CASSPGTGIGANVLTF.

V is TRBV3-1 and J is TRBJ1-1; D is perhaps TRBD1 (5 bases). V lost 2 bases, J lost 4 bases, and 14 bases lay in between. Germline CDR1 LGHDT, CDR2 YNNKEL (reference sequence). This CDR3 is built from 15 residues. CDR3 sequence reads: CASSQNAGRTTEAFF. The CDR3 DNA sequence: TGTGCCAGCAGCCAAAACGCAGGGCGGACCACTGAAGCTTTCTTT.

The V gene is TRBV20-1, the J gene TRBJ2-3; no clear D. Germline V gene lookup returns CDR1 DFQATT and CDR2 SNEGSKA (reference sequence). The CDR3 length is 12 residues. V shed 5 bases and J shed 7 bases, with 13 bases lying between them. The CDR3 is CSARTNSNTQYF. In DNA form, the CDR3 reads TGCAGTGCTCGGACGAACAGTAATACGCAGTATTTT.

This chain joins TRBV11-2 and TRBJ2-1; 10 bases fit TRBD1. V lost 5 bases and J lost 6; bases outside the gene matches: 10. The CDR3 contains 16 residues. In germline, CDR1 is SGHAT, CDR2 FQNNGV. Here the CDR3 DNA reads TGTGCCAGCAGCCCACATGGGACAGGGGCTCCCAATGAGCAGTTCTTC. Encoded protein: CASSPHGTGAPNEQFF.

This clonotype occurred a few times. The gene calls are TRBV20-1 and TRBJ1-2, with TRBD1 matching 12 bases. Germline V lookup: CDR1 DFQATT, CDR2 SNEGSKA (reference sequence). CDR3 length: 15 amino acids. With 1 base clipped from V and 3 bases from J, the junction kept 3 bases outside the gene matches. CDR3 DNA: TGCAGTGCTAGAGCCGGGACAGGGGGCGACTATGGCTACACCTTC. It translates to CSARAGTGGDYGYTF.

The genes are TRBV6-5 and TRBJ1-1; tentative D call: TRBD1 (5 bases). The V gene's germline CDR1 is MNHEY and CDR2 SVGAGI. Trimming took 7 bases from V and 9 from J, leaving 18 bases between them. The CDR3 runs 13 residues. The CDR3 DNA sequence: TGTGCCAGCACCGTGGGACTGGGGGGAAAAGCTTTCTTT. This codes for CASTVGLGGKAFF.

The chain couples TRBV20-1 to TRBJ2-3, with TRBD1 identical over 7 bases. J lost 0 bases, V lost 0 bases, and 12 bases had no gene match. The CDR3 contains 18 residues. CDR1 is DFQATT, CDR2 SNEGSKA, per germline (reference sequence). Here the CDR3 DNA reads TGCAGTGCTAGAGAAGGGGGCGTCCCCTTCCCTAGCACAGATACGCAGTATTTT. Translating gives CSAREGGVPFPSTDTQYF.

The V call is TRBV6-5, the J call TRBJ2-5; D not resolved. Germline CDR1 MNHEY, CDR2 SVGAGI. The CDR3 is 12 residues long. Trimming stripped 8 bases from V and 1 base from J, with 8 bases between. For the CDR3, the DNA is TGTGCCAGCGCAGGAACCCAAGAGACCCAGTACTTC. Translation: CASAGTQETQYF.